The 19 T cell receptor beta chains listed next were all sequenced from one sample in a study of blood T cell repertoires in COVID-19. Profiling relied on immunoSEQ multiplex PCR, and the TCRdb table lists in-frame clones only, not all of them. The data contain about 70,000 clones, roughly 87% of them seen just once; the ten biggest clones take up around 30%. What was sequenced was peripheral blood. Source of these receptors: a woman of 80 years or more with active or convalescent COVID-19.

The chain uses TRBV4-2 and TRBJ2-7; D possibly corresponds to TRBD1 (5 bases). The CDR3 runs 14 residues. Trimming removed 4 bases at V and 3 bases at J, with 13 bases between. Germline V CDR1 and CDR2: LGHNA, YNFKEQ. As DNA, the CDR3 is TGTGCCAGCAGCCCAGAAGGCAGGGACTACGAGCAGTACTTC. Translated, it gives CASSPEGRDYEQYF.

The J gene is TRBJ2-7, the V gene TRBV6-5; D might be TRBD2 (5 bases). CDR1 MNHEY and CDR2 SVGAGI come from the germline V gene. CDR3 length: 12 amino acids. In DNA form, the CDR3 reads TGTACGACGAGCGGAAGCTCCTACGAGCAGTACTTC. Translated: CTTSGSSYEQYF.

This clone was counted only a few times. This chain joins TRBV18 and TRBJ1-5; the match to TRBD1 covers 10 bases. CDR1 and CDR2 from the germline V gene are KGHSH and LQKENI. The CDR3 is 18 amino acids. Trimming removed 0 bases from V and 4 bases from J; junction bases left unmatched: 9. The CDR3 DNA is TGTGCCAGCTCACCACCGGGAATAGACAGGGGGCGGAATCAGCCCCAGCATTTT. Its protein product is CASSPPGIDRGRNQPQHF.

V is TRBV28 and J is TRBJ2-7; D not resolved. The germline CDR1 and CDR2 sequences are MDHEN and SYDVKM. With 4 bases removed from V and 4 bases from J, the gap between germline ends came to 5 bases. The CDR3 loop spans 11 amino acids. CDR3 nucleotide sequence: TGTGCCAGCAGTTCCCGTTACGAGCAGTACTTC. Protein: CASSSRYEQYF.

This clone has just a few counts. The J gene is TRBJ2-5, the V gene TRBV6-5; 12 nucleotides match TRBD1. The CDR3 loop spans 15 amino acids. Germline V gives CDR1 MNHEY, CDR2 SVGAGI. V was pared by 6 bases and J by 5 bases, with 7 bases of the junction left unmatched. CDR3 DNA: TGTGCCAGCAGCCGGGACAGGGGGCGCCCCGAGACCCAGTACTTC. Encoded protein: CASSRDRGRPETQYF.

This clone has a handful of counts. V is TRBV28 and J is TRBJ1-2; possible D gene TRBD1, 6 bases. The CDR3 totals 16 residues. Trimming stripped 3 bases from V and 4 bases from J, with 18 bases between. Per germline, CDR1 MDHEN and CDR2 SYDVKM. In DNA, the CDR3 is TGTGCCAGCAGTTTGTCGACAGGTCGGGAAGTCTATGGCTACACCTTC. This gives the protein CASSLSTGREVYGYTF.

This clone was picked up one time. V and J are TRBV7-8 and TRBJ2-3; 8 nucleotides line up with TRBD1. The CDR3 spans 14 residues. J lost 4 bases, V lost 5 bases, and 5 bases had no gene match. Germline V gives CDR1 SGHVS, CDR2 FQNEAQ. CDR3 in DNA: TGTGCCAGCAGCCTGGACAGGGTTGCAGATACGCAGTATTTT. Protein product: CASSLDRVADTQYF.

J is TRBJ2-3 and V is TRBV4-3; possible D gene TRBD2, 5 bases. CDR1 and CDR2 (germline): LGHNA, YSLEER. V gave up 0 bases and J gave up 6 bases, with 13 bases separating them. The CDR3 runs 15 residues. DNA for the CDR3: TGCGCCAGCAGCCAAGATGTAGGATCGGGGGATACGCAGTATTTT. This sequence encodes CASSQDVGSGDTQYF.

The chain joins TRBV5-1 to TRBJ2-3; the match to TRBD2 covers 13 bases. This CDR3 contains 18 residues. Unmatched junction bases numbered 13, after V lost 1 base and J lost 8 bases. Germline CDR1 and CDR2: SGHRS and YFSETQ. The DNA of the CDR3 is TGCGCCAGCAGCTTGTTGGGGACTAGCGGGGAACGAAGGGGTACGCAGTATTTT. This gives the protein CASSLLGTSGERRGTQYF.

This clone came up once. The chain links TRBV28 to TRBJ2-1; 11 bases map to TRBD2. CDR3 size: 13 residues. Germline values: CDR1 MDHEN, CDR2 SYDVKM. The V and J ends lost 9 bases and 10 bases, in that order; junction bases with no gene match: 8. The CDR3 DNA reads TGTGCCAGTCTGGGACTAGCGGACCTCGAGCAGTTCTTC. It specifies CASLGLADLEQFF. The complete variable domain, with remaining parts taken from reference TRBV28 and TRBJ2-1, reads DVKVTQSSRYLVKRTGEKVFLECVQDMDHENMFWYRQDPGLGLRLIYFSYDVKMKEKGDIPEGYSVSREKKERFSLILESASTNQTSMYLCASLGLADLEQFFGPGTRLTVL.

This clone has a handful of counts. The J gene is TRBJ1-2, the V gene TRBV7-3; a possible D gene is TRBD1 (5 bases). The CDR3 consists of 13 residues. V shed 5 bases and J shed 7 bases, with 14 bases lying between them. Germline V gives CDR1 SGHTA, CDR2 FQGTGA. The CDR3 nucleotides are TGTGCCAGCAGCGCTTTCCTGGGGGGTGGCTACACCTTC. It codes for CASSAFLGGGYTF.

The chain couples TRBV4-1 to TRBJ2-3; a weak D match, TRBD1 (5 bases). Germline-derived CDR1 and CDR2 are MGHRA and YSYEKL. CDR3 size: 14 residues. The germline V and J ends were trimmed by 2 bases and 5 bases, with 11 bases remaining between them. In DNA, the CDR3 is TGCGCCAGCAGCCAACGGGCAGGGTTAGATACGCAGTATTTT. Protein: CASSQRAGLDTQYF.

This clone was seen a single time. The chain couples TRBV5-6 to TRBJ2-7; D might be TRBD2 (6 bases). The CDR3 spans 16 residues. V shed 2 bases and J shed 0 bases, with 15 bases lying between them. Germline CDR1 SGHDT, CDR2 YYEEEE. In DNA, the CDR3 is TGTGCCAGCAGCTTATCTCGGAGGGGCCTCTCCTACGAGCAGTACTTC. The encoded protein is CASSLSRRGLSYEQYF.

The sample holds one count of this clone. J is TRBJ2-3 and V is TRBV18; 10 bases fit TRBD2. There are 15 residues in the CDR3. The trim removed 8 bases at V and 4 bases at J, leaving 9 bases unmatched. Germline lookup yields CDR1 KGHSH and CDR2 LQKENI. The CDR3, as DNA: TGTGCCAGCCATCACGGACTAGCGGTTGCAGATACGCAGTATTTT. Residues: CASHHGLAVADTQYF.

This sequence joins TRBV5-1 and TRBJ2-1, with 8 bases identical to TRBD2. This CDR3 is 15 amino acids long. CDR1 is SGHRS, CDR2 YFSETQ, per germline. Losses at the gene ends were 6 bases for V and 9 bases for J; bases not matched to a gene: 14. Here the CDR3 reads CASILTGGANGEQFF. CDR3 nucleotide sequence: TGCGCCAGCATCTTAACCGGGGGGGCTAATGGTGAGCAGTTCTTC.

The chain has TRBV2 and TRBJ1-1; D unresolved. The length of the CDR3 is 13 residues. The V gene lost 10 bases and the J gene lost 0 bases, with 12 bases spanning the gap. The V gene's germline CDR1 is SNHLY and CDR2 FYNNEI. The CDR3 is CATDTGMNTEAFF. The CDR3 nucleotides are TGTGCCACCGACACGGGGATGAACACTGAAGCTTTCTTT. Full variable domain (missing parts from reference TRBV2 and TRBJ1-1): EPEVTQTPSHQVTQMGQEVILRCVPISNHLYFYWYRQILGQKVEFLVSFYNNEISEKSEIFDDQFSVERPDGSNFTLKIRSTKLEDSAMYFCATDTGMNTEAFFGQGTRLTVV.

The chain is built from TRBV4-2 and TRBJ2-1, with 7 bases aligning to TRBD2. J gave up 8 bases and V 4 bases, and 11 bases lay outside the gene matches. In germline, CDR1 is LGHNA, CDR2 YNFKEQ. This CDR3 contains 15 residues. The CDR3 DNA is TGTGCCAGCAGCCCCTCCGTAACTAGCGACCATGAGCAGTTCTTC. Translated: CASSPSVTSDHEQFF.

V usage is TRBV2 and J usage is TRBJ2-5, with 13 bases fitting TRBD2. Per germline, CDR1 SNHLY and CDR2 FYNNEI. CDR3 size: 15 residues. V lost 6 bases and J lost 5; bases outside the gene matches: 6. In nucleotides, the CDR3 is TGTGCCAGCAGACTAGCGGGGGGGCCTGTGGAGACCCAGTACTTC. This codes for CASRLAGGPVETQYF.

The rearrangement uses TRBV27 and TRBJ2-3; 11 bases are a match to TRBD2. Germline values: CDR1 MNHEY, CDR2 SMNVEV (reference sequence). After removal of 2 bases from V and 7 bases from J, the junction contained 5 bases not matched to a gene. CDR3 size: 15 residues. In nucleotides, the CDR3 is TGTGCCAGCAGTTTAGGGACTAGCGGATTAAATACGCAGTATTTT. Its translation: CASSLGTSGLNTQYF.